The count of the clone carrying this T cell receptor beta chain is one. No antigen is known for it. This entry is derived from a study of T cell repertoires in cytomegalovirus infection. Study at large: Recently identified HLA-C-restricted and well-studied HLA-B-restricted CMV epitopes were used.

V gave up 5 bases and J gave up 2 bases, with 12 bases separating them. Per germline, CDR1 SNHLY and CDR2 FYNNEI. This CDR3 spans 14 amino acids. Study results and limitations: Cumulative public TCR beta family frequency identified carriers of CMV plus the relevant HLA.

TCRdb analysed the reads with MiXCR anew, one entry per CDR3 protein. This sample has about a million distinct CDR3 sequences, with less than 40% found just once. The origin of this receptor is a human donor in good health (CMV status not recorded). Some clones in this sample may be carry-over from other donors' samples. The sequenced sample was cultured CD8+ T cells from PBMCs, obtained from culture after CMV antigen stimulation. This chain connects TRBV2 to TRBJ1-1; D might be TRBD1 (5 bases). The CDR3 sequence is CASSHPQDNTEAFF. DNA of the CDR3: TGTGCCAGCAGTCATCCACAGGATAACACTGAAGCTTTCTTT.